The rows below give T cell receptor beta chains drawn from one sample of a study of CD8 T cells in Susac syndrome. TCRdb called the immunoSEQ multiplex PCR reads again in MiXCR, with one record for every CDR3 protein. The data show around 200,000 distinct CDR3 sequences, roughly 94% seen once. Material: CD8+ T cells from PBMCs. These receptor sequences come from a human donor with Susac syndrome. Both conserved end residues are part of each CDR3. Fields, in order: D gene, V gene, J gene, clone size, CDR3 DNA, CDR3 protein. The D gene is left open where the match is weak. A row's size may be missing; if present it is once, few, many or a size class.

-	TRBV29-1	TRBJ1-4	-	TGCAGCGTCGGGCTGACGGCGCGTGCAACTAATGAAAAACTGTTTTTT	CSVGLTARATNEKLFF
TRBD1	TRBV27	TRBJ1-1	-	TGTGCCAGCAGTTCTAGGGAAATGGACAGGGGACAAACTGAAGCTTTCTTT	CASSSREMDRGQTEAFF
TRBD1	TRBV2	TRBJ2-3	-	TGTGCCAGCAGTGAAGGGGACAGTCTTTTT	CASSEGDSLF
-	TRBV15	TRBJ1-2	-	TGTGCCACCAGCGAACACCGGGCCCCTAACTATGGCTACACCTTC	CATSEHRAPNYGYTF
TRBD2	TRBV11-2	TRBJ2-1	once	TGTGCCAGCAGCTTAGGACTAGCGGGGGTATTAGAGCAGTTCTTC	CASSLGLAGVLEQFF
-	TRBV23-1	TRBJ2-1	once	TGCGCCAACCCGGGGGCAGGGACCATGTACAATGAGCAGTTCTTC	CANPGAGTMYNEQFF
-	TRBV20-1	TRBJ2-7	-	TGCAGTGAGGAGGAGGACCCCGAGCAGTACTTC	CSEEEDPEQYF
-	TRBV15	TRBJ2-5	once	TGTGCCACCAGCCTGGATGACAACCAAGAGACCCAGTACTTC	CATSLDDNQETQYF
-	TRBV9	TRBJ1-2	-	TGTGCCAGCAGCGTCCGACAGAATCCTAACTATGGCTACACCTTC	CASSVRQNPNYGYTF
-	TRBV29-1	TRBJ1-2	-	TGCAGCGTCCAACCGGGGAATGGCTACACCTTC	CSVQPGNGYTF
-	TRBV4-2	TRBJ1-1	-	TGTGCCAGCAGCTACGGACAGAACACTGAAGCTTTCTTT	CASSYGQNTEAFF
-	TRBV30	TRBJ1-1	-	TGTGCCTGGAGTGTAAACCAGAACACTGAAGCTTTCTTT	CAWSVNQNTEAFF
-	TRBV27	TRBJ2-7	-	TGTGCCAGCAGTCAGGGGGAGGGCCCCTACGAGCAGTACTTC	CASSQGEGPYEQYF
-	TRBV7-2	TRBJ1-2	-	TGTGCCAGCAGCTCGAATAGGGTAGAGGGCTACACCTTC	CASSSNRVEGYTF
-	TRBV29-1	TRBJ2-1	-	TGCAGCGTTGAACCCCAGGTCCTCTCCTACAATGAGCAGTTCTTC	CSVEPQVLSYNEQFF
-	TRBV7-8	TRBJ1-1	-	TGTGCCAGCAGCGTAGCACGTTGGGCACAGCAAGAGGACACTGAAGCTTTCTTT	CASSVARWAQQEDTEAFF
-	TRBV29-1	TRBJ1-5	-	TGCAGCGTTGTAGAGAATAGCAATCAGCCCCAGCATTTT	CSVVENSNQPQHF
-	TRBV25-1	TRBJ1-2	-	TGTGCCAGCAGTGAACGTTATCAGGGCTATGGCTACACCTTC	CASSERYQGYGYTF
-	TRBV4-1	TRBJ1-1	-	TGCGCCAGCAGCCAAGAGGGACGGGGACCTGAGAACACTGAAGCTTTCTTT	CASSQEGRGPENTEAFF
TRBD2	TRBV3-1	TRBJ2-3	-	TGTGCCAGCAGCCCGGTTAGCGGGGGCCCAGATACGCAGTATTTT	CASSPVSGGPDTQYF
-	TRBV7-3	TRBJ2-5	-	TGTGCCACTACCTCCGGCATCACGGAGACCCAGTACTTC	CATTSGITETQYF
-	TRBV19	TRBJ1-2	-	TGTGCCAGTAGTAGCGGTTATGGCTACACCTTC	CASSSGYGYTF
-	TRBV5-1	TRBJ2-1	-	TGCGCCAGCAGCTTGACTTCGACAGAGCAGTTCTTC	CASSLTSTEQFF
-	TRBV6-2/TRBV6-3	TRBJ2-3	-	TGTGCCAGCAGTTACGTATTGGCAGATACGCAGTATTTT	CASSYVLADTQYF
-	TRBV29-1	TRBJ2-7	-	TGCAGCGCCCTGGGCGTGCTTGAGTACGAGCAGTACTTC	CSALGVLEYEQYF
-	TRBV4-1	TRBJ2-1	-	TGCGCCAGCAGCCAAGAGGCCGGGAGCGGCGCGGGGTACAATGAGCAGTTCTTC	CASSQEAGSGAGYNEQFF
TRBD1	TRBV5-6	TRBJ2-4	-	TGTGCCAGCAGCTTGGGGGACAGAATTCAGTACTTC	CASSLGDRIQYF
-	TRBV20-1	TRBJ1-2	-	TGCAGTGCTAGAGTGGGGGACTATGGCTACACCTTC	CSARVGDYGYTF
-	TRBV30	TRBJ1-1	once	TGTGCCTGGAGTGTAGCTGGGAACACTGAAGCTTTCTTT	CAWSVAGNTEAFF
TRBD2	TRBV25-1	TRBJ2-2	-	TGTGCCAGCAGTGAATTGGGTACTAGCGGGGGGATGAACACCGGGGAGCTGTTTTTT	CASSELGTSGGMNTGELFF
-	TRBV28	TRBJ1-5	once	TGTGCCAGCACGGCCATAGGCAATCAGCCCCAGCATTTT	CASTAIGNQPQHF
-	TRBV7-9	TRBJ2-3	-	TGTGCCAGCAACCTAGCTTCCGAGACTAACACAGATACGCAGTATTTT	CASNLASETNTDTQYF
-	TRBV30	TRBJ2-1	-	TGTGCCTGGAGTGTACTTTCGGGGGGCTGGGATGAGCAGTTCTTC	CAWSVLSGGWDEQFF
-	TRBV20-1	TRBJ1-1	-	TGCAGTGCTAGAAAACAGGGTAAGAACACTGAAGCTTTCTTT	CSARKQGKNTEAFF
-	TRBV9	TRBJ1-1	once	TGTGCCAGCAGCGTAGGTTTCCAGACTGAAGCTTTCTTT	CASSVGFQTEAFF
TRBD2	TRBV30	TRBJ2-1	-	TGTGCCTGGAGCGACGGGGGGGCCAGTGAGCAGTTCTTC	CAWSDGGASEQFF
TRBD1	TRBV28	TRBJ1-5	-	TGTGCCAGCAGTTTAGGGACAGCTTCAACTAATCAGCCCCAGCATTTT	CASSLGTASTNQPQHF
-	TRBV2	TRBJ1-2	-	TGTGCCAACAACAGGGATGGCTACACCTTC	CANNRDGYTF
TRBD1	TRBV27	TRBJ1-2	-	TGTGCCAGCAGCCTCTCTCCGGGACAGGGGTCCTATGGCTACACCTTC	CASSLSPGQGSYGYTF
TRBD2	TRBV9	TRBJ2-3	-	TGTGCCAGCAGCGTGGGACTAGCGAGCACAGATACGCAGTATTTT	CASSVGLASTDTQYF
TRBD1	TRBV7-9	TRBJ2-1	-	TGTGCCAGCAGCAGGACAGGGGGCTATGTGAATGAGCAGTTCTTC	CASSRTGGYVNEQFF
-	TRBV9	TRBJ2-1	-	TGTGCCAGCAGCCCCCTCTTTTTGGCCTACGGAAACAATGAGCAGTTCTTC	CASSPLFLAYGNNEQFF
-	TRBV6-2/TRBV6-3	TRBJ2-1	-	TGTGCCAGCAGTTACACAGGGAGTGAGCAGTTCTTC	CASSYTGSEQFF
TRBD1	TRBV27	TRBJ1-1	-	TGTGCCAGCAGTCGGACAGGGCTGACTGAAGCTTTCTTT	CASSRTGLTEAFF
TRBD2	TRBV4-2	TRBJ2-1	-	TGTGCCAGCAGCCAAGATCCCGGCCTAGCGGGAGTGGTTGAGCAGTTCTTC	CASSQDPGLAGVVEQFF
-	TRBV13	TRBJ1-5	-	TGTGCCAGCAGGGGGAACAGGCCCCCCCCACTACAGCCCCAGCATTTT	CASRGNRPPPLQPQHF
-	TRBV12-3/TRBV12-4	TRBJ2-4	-	TGTGCCAGCAGTTTCGTTAGGGAAGGGATTCAGTACTTC	CASSFVREGIQYF
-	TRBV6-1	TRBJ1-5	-	TGTGCCAGCCGTCAGGGATCCAATCAGCCCCAGCATTTT	CASRQGSNQPQHF
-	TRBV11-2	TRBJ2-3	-	TGTGCCAGCAGCCTAGGACCCGCCCCAGATACGCAGTATTTT	CASSLGPAPDTQYF
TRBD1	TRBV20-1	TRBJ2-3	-	TGCAGTGCTACCGGGACAGGGGGTCCAGATACGCAGTATTTT	CSATGTGGPDTQYF
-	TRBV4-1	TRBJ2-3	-	TGCGCCAGCAGCCCCCGGCTGGGCACAGATACGCAGTATTTT	CASSPRLGTDTQYF
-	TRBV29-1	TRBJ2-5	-	TGCAGCGTTGTATTCGGACTGGACAAAGAGACCCAGTACTTC	CSVVFGLDKETQYF
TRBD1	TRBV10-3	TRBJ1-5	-	TGTGCCACGCATGGACAGGGCAATCAGCCCCAGCATTTT	CATHGQGNQPQHF
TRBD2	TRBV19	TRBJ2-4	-	TGTGCCAGTAGTCCCAGCGGGAGCGGGTACATTCAGTACTTC	CASSPSGSGYIQYF
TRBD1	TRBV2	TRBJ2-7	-	TGTGCCAGCAGAAGACAGGGGACCGACGAGCAGTACTTC	CASRRQGTDEQYF
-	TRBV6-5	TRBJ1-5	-	TGTGCCAGCAGTTACTCGGTGAGGGGCCGATATAGCAATCAGCCCCAGCATTTT	CASSYSVRGRYSNQPQHF
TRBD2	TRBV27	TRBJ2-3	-	TGTGCCAGCAGTCCGCGCCTAGCGGGGGACACAGATACGCAGTATTTT	CASSPRLAGDTDTQYF
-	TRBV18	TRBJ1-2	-	TGTGCCAGCTCACCTGGACTCCTGGTTAACTATGGCTACACCTTC	CASSPGLLVNYGYTF
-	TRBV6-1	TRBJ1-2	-	TGTGCCAGCAGCGGGGCTCAGCCCAGCTATGGCTACACCTTC	CASSGAQPSYGYTF
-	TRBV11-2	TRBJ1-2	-	TGTGCCAGCAGCTTGGGGCGACTTAGCTATGGCTACACCTTC	CASSLGRLSYGYTF